This TCR beta chain was captured by sequencing in a study of blood T cell repertoires in COVID-19 (dated by TCRdb to about 2020). With regard to the full study: Collaborator samples came from the United States, Italy and Spain and covered acute and convalescent phases of COVID-19. The material from the prospective study consisted of cDNA or gDNA derived from T cells, B-cell-depleted T cells, or PBMCs. Deeply sampled blood TCRbeta repertoires from subjects exposed to, actively infected with, or recovered from COVID-19 were included in the dataset. The repertoires were released in a freely available public database intended as a resource for research on the immune response to SARS-CoV-2. The samples were drawn from the first 160 participants of the ongoing ImmuneRACE study and from about 1,200 subjects provided by 6 global collaborators. Nearly every sample came with metadata listing a de-identified subject ID, COVID-19 status, age in years and sex. Where HLA class I and class II types were available, the types were taken from metadata supplied by the sample provider, not from assay-based typing.

Concerning this clone itself: No cognate antigen has been identified for it. Within one base of it there is no much larger clone, and no base qualities were kept.

The cysteine opens and the phenylalanine closes a CDR3 of 14 amino acids. This entry keeps only the CDR3 DNA: 42 bases, framed from base 1. According to the germline V gene, CDR1 reads MNHEY and CDR2 reads SVGAGI. V lost 2 bases and J lost 7 bases; the stretch between them is 11 bases long. TCRbeta CDR3 regions were amplified from genomic DNA by means of the immunoSEQ Assay, a bias-controlled multiplex PCR. On the authors' methods: The number of nucleated cells in each sample was estimated by amplification of reference gene primers within the assay. To quantify the absolute abundance of each unique TCRbeta CDR3 rearrangement, sequence reads were collapsed and filtered. For each sample, productive Simpson clonality was calculated as the square root of Simpson's diversity index across productive rearrangements. Drawn from immuneACCESS, this table holds only the in-frame rearrangements with V and J called that TCRdb kept. Clones are partly lost; checked studies trace under half to an unresolved V gene and leave the rest unexplained. V, J and clone size are taken as reported in that table, and D and trimming were inferred from the DNA itself. The sample includes around 200,000 clones, with just over 85% observed a single time. The top ten hold more than 5.5% of the sample.

What the authors observed across the whole study: The amount of clinical and demographic metadata varied by source and participant and was provided uncurated.

Whole blood was collected in K2EDTA tubes by collaborating institutions according to the institutions' own protocols. For TCRbeta analysis, collaborators shipped samples as frozen whole blood, isolated PBMCs, or DNA extracted from either of those sample types. The material sequenced was peripheral blood. The TCR comes from a man of 80 years or more with acute or convalescent COVID-19. The rearrangement combines TRBV6-5 with TRBJ1-4; TRBD1 could be the D gene, as 5 bases match. The CDR3 amino acid sequence is: CASSYGTPVEKLFF. The base sequence is TGTGCCAGCAGTTACGGGACTCCCGTTGAAAAACTGTTTTTT.